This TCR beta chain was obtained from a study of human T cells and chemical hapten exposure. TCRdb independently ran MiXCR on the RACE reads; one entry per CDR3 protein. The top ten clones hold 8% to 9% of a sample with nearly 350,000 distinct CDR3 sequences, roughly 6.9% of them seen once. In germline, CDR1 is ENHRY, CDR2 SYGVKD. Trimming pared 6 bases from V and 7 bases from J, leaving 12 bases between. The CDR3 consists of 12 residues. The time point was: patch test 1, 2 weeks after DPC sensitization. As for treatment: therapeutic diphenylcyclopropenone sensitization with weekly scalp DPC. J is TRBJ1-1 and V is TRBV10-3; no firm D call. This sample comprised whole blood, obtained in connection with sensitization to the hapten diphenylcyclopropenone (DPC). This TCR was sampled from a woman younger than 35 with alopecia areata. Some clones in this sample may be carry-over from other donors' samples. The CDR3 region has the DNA TGTGCCATCAGAGAAGGCTACGATGAAGCTTTCTTT. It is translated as CAIREGYDEAFF.